This T cell receptor (beta chain) was sequenced during a study of T cells in Graves' hyperthyroidism and ophthalmopathy. Exclusion criteria comprised uncontrolled infection, other autoimmune disease, pregnancy or lactation. Before ophthalmopathy appeared, progressors gave blood at initial hyperthyroidism diagnosis. Germline-derived CDR1 and CDR2 are SGDLS and YYNGEE. The CDR3 loop spans 14 amino acids. V lost 0 bases, J lost 5 bases, and 11 bases lay in between. Amplification of TCR beta CDR3 regions used RNA as the template. TCR CDR3 underwent first-round RT-PCR with the HTBI primer set. TCRdb re-called the multiplex PCR reads with MiXCR, one entry per CDR3 protein. The data hold 250,000 or so distinct CDR3 sequences, with approximately 16% observed a single time. About this clonotype: Its antigen is undetermined.

General observations from the study: Most thyroid clonotypes expanded above 0.001 were also detected in blood. In the analysis, a 13 V-J model separated ophthalmopathy from stable hyperthyroidism.

This rearrangement joins TRBV9 to TRBJ2-5; no reliable D call. The sequence derives from a woman in her fifties or sixties with Graves' hyperthyroidism that later progressed to Graves' ophthalmopathy. The sequencing sample was made of blood. The DNA of the CDR3 is TGTGCCAGCAGCGTAGAGGGAAATTGGGAGACCCAGTACTTC. Translation: CASSVEGNWETQYF.